This T cell receptor (beta chain) emerged from a study of OX40 agonist ivuxolimab in advanced cancers. The length of the CDR3 is 15 residues. Trimming cost V 2 bases and J 3 bases, with 11 bases left between them. CDR1 is SGHTA and CDR2 is FQGNSA in the germline V gene. Assay used: immunoSEQ multiplex PCR; TCRdb lists only in-frame clones, some missing. In the table there are about 36,000 clones, 74% of which are singletons. The source was CD4+ or CD8+ T cells sorted from blood, collected in a trial of the OX40 agonist ivuxolimab. The clonotype was recovered from an adult with an advanced solid tumor such as melanoma, head and neck, liver or kidney cancer. The V and J genes are TRBV7-2 and TRBJ1-5; D call uncertain. The CDR3 coding sequence is TGTGCCAGCAGCTTAAGTGGGCGGGACAATCAGCCCCAGCATTTT. Amino acids: CASSLSGRDNQPQHF.